A single sample gave rise to the 32 T cell receptor beta chains below, sequenced in a study of T cells in Graves' hyperthyroidism and ophthalmopathy. Amplified TCR beta CDR3 regions derived from RNA transcripts. The HTBI set primed first-round TCR CDR3 RT-PCR. TCRdb used MiXCR to reprocess the multiplex PCR reads, holding one entry per CDR3 protein. This sample has 300,000 to 450,000 distinct CDR3 sequences; 11% to 15% occur once, and the top ten carry 11%. The specimen sequenced was blood. Receptors originate from a woman aged 60-75 years with Graves' hyperthyroidism.

This chain uses TRBV28 with TRBJ1-1; the match to TRBD1 covers 9 bases. Germline V gives CDR1 MDHEN, CDR2 SYDVKM. The CDR3 totals 15 residues. V lost 7 bases to trimming and J lost 11 bases; unmatched junction nucleotides: 17. The CDR3: CASNRGQGGVFVAFF. The CDR3 DNA follows: TGTGCCAGCAACCGGGGACAGGGTGGGGTCTTCGTCGCTTTCTTT.

This clonotype was recorded a few times. The J gene is TRBJ2-1, the V gene TRBV7-3, with TRBD2 matching 13 bases. Unmatched junction bases numbered 6, after V lost 6 bases and J lost 7 bases. Germline CDR1 SGHTA, CDR2 FQGTGA. The CDR3 has 15 amino acids. CDR3 in amino acids: CASSQGLAGMNEQFF. DNA of the CDR3: TGTGCCAGCAGTCAGGGACTAGCGGGAATGAATGAGCAGTTCTTC.

This clonotype was seen at least ten times. This chain joins TRBV12-3 or TRBV12-4 and TRBJ1-1; a possible D gene is TRBD1 (5 bases). Trimming removed 5 bases from V and 4 bases from J, with 17 bases in between. There are 15 residues in the CDR3. In DNA form, the CDR3 reads TGTGCCAGCAGTCCCCAGGCGGGCGGGGGCACTGAAGCTTTCTTT. Amino acid sequence: CASSPQAGGGTEAFF.

This clonotype was detected many times. V is TRBV7-9 and J is TRBJ2-4; either TRBD1 or TRBD2 may supply D (5 bases each). The V end was cut by 2 bases, the J end by 0 bases, with 17 bases between. The germline gives CDR1 SEHNR, CDR2 FQNEAQ (reference sequence). The CDR3 is 18 residues long. CDR3 protein: CASSLNPYRGLAKNIQYF. The CDR3 coding sequence is TGTGCCAGCAGCTTAAATCCCTATCGGGGCCTAGCCAAAAACATTCAGTACTTC. Full variable domain (remainder filled in from reference TRBV7-9 and TRBJ2-4): DTGVSQNPRHKITKRGQNVTFRCDPISEHNRLYWYRQTLGQGPEFLTYFQNEAQLEKSRLLSDRFSAERPKGSFSTLEIQRTEQGDSAMYLCASSLNPYRGLAKNIQYFGAGTRLSVL.

This clonotype turned up a few times. The CDR3 region is CASRSIASYEQYF. The CDR3 nucleotides are TGTGCCAGCCGCTCGATCGCCTCCTACGAGCAGTACTTC. V usage is TRBV19 and J usage is TRBJ2-7, with no clear D. V dropped 9 bases and J dropped 0 bases, with 12 bases sitting between them. Looked up from germline, CDR1 is LNHDA and CDR2 is SQIVND (reference sequence). The CDR3 is 13 residues long.

Many counts were recorded for this clonotype. The chain links TRBV11-2 to TRBJ2-1, with 7 positions matching TRBD1. V was clipped by 6 bases and J by 6 bases; unmatched bases: 5. The germline V gene has CDR1 SGHAT and CDR2 FQNNGV. The CDR3 covers 13 residues. The CDR3 sequence is CASSLTGRNEQFF. The CDR3, as DNA: TGTGCCAGCAGTTTGACAGGGCGCAATGAGCAGTTCTTC.

This clonotype occurred many times. The gene calls are TRBV24-1 and TRBJ2-7; a possible D gene is TRBD1 (6 bases). The CDR3 extends over 15 amino acids. Per germline, CDR1 KGHDR and CDR2 SFDVKD. The V and J ends lost 3 bases and 6 bases respectively, with 17 bases between them. The CDR3 loop is CATSDLPGQKGEQYF. CDR3 bases: TGTGCCACCAGTGATCTACCGGGACAAAAGGGCGAGCAGTACTTC.

There are many counts of this clonotype. The chain couples TRBV18 to TRBJ2-5, with 7 bases lining up with TRBD2. The CDR3 loop spans 16 amino acids. Germline values: CDR1 KGHSH, CDR2 LQKENI. V lost 2 bases to trimming and J lost 2 bases; unmatched junction nucleotides: 8. CDR3 sequence: CASSPRRLAVQETQYF. In DNA, the CDR3 is TGTGCCAGCTCACCAAGACGGCTAGCGGTACAAGAGACCCAGTACTTC.

This clonotype was seen at least ten times. The J gene is TRBJ2-3, the V gene TRBV2, with 7 bases lining up with TRBD1. There are 14 residues in the CDR3. V trimming: 6 bases; J trimming: 0 bases; junction bases outside the gene matches: 3. Germline loops: CDR1 SNHLY, CDR2 FYNNEI. CDR3 in amino acids: CASRGDSSTDTQYF. DNA for the CDR3: TGTGCCAGCAGAGGGGACAGCAGCACAGATACGCAGTATTTT.

This sequence joins TRBV6-2 or TRBV6-3 and TRBJ2-7, with 10 bases that match TRBD2. The length of the CDR3 is 16 residues. CDR1 and CDR2 from the germline V gene are MNHEY and SVGEGT. V was pared by 2 bases and J by 2 bases, with 6 bases of the junction left unmatched. The CDR3 sequence: CASSYRQLAGTYEQYF. The CDR3 DNA reads TGTGCCAGCAGTTACCGCCAACTAGCGGGGACCTACGAGCAGTACTTC.

This clonotype was counted ten times or more. V is TRBV5-1 and J is TRBJ2-1; 10 nucleotides line up with TRBD2. In germline, CDR1 is SGHRS, CDR2 YFSETQ. Trimming took 3 bases from V and 7 from J; bases not matched to a gene: 7. This CDR3 spans 15 amino acids. In DNA, the CDR3 is TGCGCCAGCAGCTCTCTAGCGGGAGAGGTAAATGAGCAGTTCTTC. Translated, it gives CASSSLAGEVNEQFF.

V usage is TRBV7-9 and J usage is TRBJ1-1, with TRBD1 as a possible D gene (5 bases). The CDR3 contains 13 residues. V gave up 4 bases and J gave up 11 bases, with 17 bases separating them. Per the germline V gene, CDR1 is SEHNR and CDR2 is FQNEAQ (reference sequence). For the CDR3, the DNA is TGTGCCAGCAGCTCGATAGGGGCGGAAGGGGCTTTCTTT. Protein: CASSSIGAEGAFF.

This clonotype was seen at least ten times. V gene TRBV20-1 combines with J gene TRBJ2-1, with D unclear. Per the germline V gene, CDR1 is DFQATT and CDR2 is SNEGSKA (reference sequence). The CDR3 is made up of 13 amino acids. The ends were cut back, 0 bases at V and 8 bases at J, with 11 bases in the middle. The CDR3 is CSARDNNRDEQFF. DNA for the CDR3: TGCAGTGCTAGAGATAATAACCGGGATGAGCAGTTCTTC.

This chain connects TRBV13 to TRBJ1-2, with D possibly being TRBD1 (5 bases). The CDR3 loop spans 15 amino acids. V shed 1 base and J shed 7 bases, with 16 bases lying between them. Germline V CDR1 and CDR2: PRHDT, FYEKMQ (reference sequence). The DNA of the CDR3 is TGTGCCAGCAGCTTAGAGGGCAGGGACCTGTTTGGCTACACCTTC. Protein: CASSLEGRDLFGYTF.

This clonotype was detected many times. This chain's CDR3 is CSARAGDREETQYF. The CDR3 region has the DNA TGCAGTGCTAGAGCGGGGGACAGGGAAGAGACCCAGTACTTC. The rearrangement joins TRBV20-1 to TRBJ2-5; 9 nucleotides align to TRBD1. CDR3 length: 14 residues. Trimming at V came to 1 base and at J to 3 bases, leaving 3 bases not matched to a gene. Germline CDR1 DFQATT, CDR2 SNEGSKA (reference sequence).

To note about this clonotype: This may be a read error: a much more frequent sequence differs by one nucleotide. The rearrangement links TRBV20-1 to TRBJ2-3, with D uncertain. The CDR3 totals 15 residues. The V and J ends lost 1 base and 1 base respectively, with 12 bases between them. CDR1 is DFQATT and CDR2 is SNEGSKA in the germline V gene (reference sequence). The CDR3 loop reads CSARVPHTGTDTQYF. CDR3 sequence (DNA): TGCAGTGCTAGAGTACCACACACTGGCACAGATACGCAGTATTTT.

The chain employs TRBV19 and TRBJ2-7; D call uncertain. Trimming cost V 3 bases and J 2 bases, with 11 bases left between them. The CDR3 is 14 amino acids. Germline V CDR1 and CDR2: LNHDA, SQIVND (reference sequence). CDR3 protein: CASSIGGFTYEQYF. The CDR3, as DNA: TGTGCCAGTAGTATTGGTGGGTTTACCTACGAGCAGTACTTC.

There are many counts of this clonotype. This rearrangement joins TRBV7-9 to TRBJ1-1, with a possible D match to TRBD1 (5 bases). CDR1 is SEHNR, CDR2 FQNEAQ, per germline (reference sequence). V shed 5 bases and J shed 5 bases, with 15 bases lying between them. This CDR3 spans 14 amino acids. CDR3 loop: CASSVTGYGTEAFF. The CDR3 DNA reads as TGTGCCAGCAGCGTTACAGGTTATGGAACTGAAGCTTTCTTT.

This clonotype was detected only a few times. J is TRBJ2-2 and V is TRBV27; unclear D gene. V lost 7 bases to trimming and J lost 6 bases, with 9 bases between them. Germline V lookup: CDR1 MNHEY, CDR2 SMNVEV (reference sequence). The CDR3 runs to 12 residues. The CDR3 DNA sequence: TGTGCCAGCACCACACTCCCCGGGGAGCTGTTTTTT. This encodes CASTTLPGELFF.

This clonotype was counted ten times or more. This sequence joins TRBV5-1 and TRBJ2-1, with D hard to call. This CDR3 is 12 amino acids long. The V end lost 4 bases, the J end lost 8 bases, and 10 bases lay between the germline ends. CDR1 and CDR2 from the germline V gene are SGHRS and YFSETQ. This CDR3 is CASSKRGDEQFF. The CDR3 coding sequence is TGCGCCAGCAGCAAACGTGGGGATGAGCAGTTCTTC. Full variable domain (rest looked up from reference TRBV5-1 and TRBJ2-1): KAGVTQTPRYLIKTRGQQVTLSCSPISGHRSVSWYQQTPGQGLQFLFEYFSETQRNKGNFPGRFSGRQFSNSRSEMNVSTLELGDSALYLCASSKRGDEQFFGPGTRLTVL.

Note on this clonotype: In this CDR3 the conserved last residue, phenylalanine or tryptophan, is missing, so a read error is likely. This chain links TRBV30 with TRBJ2-5, with D unresolved. The CDR3 has 13 amino acids. Germline V gene lookup returns CDR1 GTSNPN and CDR2 SVGIG (reference sequence). V lost 0 bases, J lost 3 bases, and 8 bases lay in between. DNA for the CDR3: TGTGCCTGGAGTGTTGGTCTGAAAGAGACCCAGTACCTC. This gives the protein CAWSVGLKETQYL.

A few counts support this clonotype. A much more abundant neighbour one base away suggests this may be a read error. The chain employs TRBV2 and TRBJ2-5, with 9 bases aligning to TRBD2. Looked up from germline, CDR1 is SNHLY and CDR2 is FYNNEI. The CDR3 consists of 14 residues. CDR3 sequence reads: CAGSAASGIETQYF. The CDR3 coding sequence is TGTGCCGGCAGTGCTGCTAGCGGGATAGAGACCCAGTACTTC.

This clonotype has at least ten counts. The chain has TRBV5-8 and TRBJ2-1, with 13 bases identical to TRBD2. Germline V gene sequence: CDR1 SGHTS, CDR2 YDEGEE. The V gene end was trimmed by 5 bases and the J gene end by 9 bases; junction bases not matched to a gene: 8. The CDR3 is 15 amino acids. CDR3 DNA: TGTGCCAGCAGACCGGGACTAGCGGGATTTAGTGAGCAGTTCTTC. It specifies CASRPGLAGFSEQFF. The entire variable domain, with the rest obtained from reference TRBV5-8 and TRBJ2-1, is as follows: EAGVTQSPTHLIKTRGQQATLRCSPISGHTSVYWYQQALGLGLQFLLWYDEGEERNRGNFPPRFSGRQFPNYSSELNVNALELEDSALYLCASRPGLAGFSEQFFGPGTRLTVL.

This clonotype showed up many times. This chain uses TRBV6-1 with TRBJ2-5, with TRBD2 matching 12 bases. The CDR3 extends over 13 amino acids. CDR1 is MNHNS, CDR2 SASEGT, per germline. Trimming took 9 bases from V and 3 from J; bases not matched to a gene: 2. The CDR3 nucleotides are TGTGCCAGTGCTAGCGGGAGGGAAGAGACCCAGTACTTC. As protein: CASASGREETQYF.

This clonotype was counted at least ten times. V and J are TRBV7-9 and TRBJ1-1, with D perhaps TRBD1 (6 bases). Trimming shortened V by 5 bases and J by 11 bases, and 21 bases separated the two germline ends. The germline gives CDR1 SEHNR, CDR2 FQNEAQ (reference sequence). The CDR3 length is 14 residues. Written as DNA, the CDR3 is TGTGCCAGCAGCCGGGAGTGGGGGGCGCTTTGGGCTTTCTTT. It translates to CASSREWGALWAFF.

The chain links TRBV24-1 to TRBJ2-3; 7 bases line up with TRBD2. Per the germline V gene, CDR1 is KGHDR and CDR2 is SFDVKD. CDR3 length: 16 residues. With V trimmed by 6 bases and J by 0 bases, 8 bases remained unmatched. CDR3 region: CATSSTSGTSTDTQYF. CDR3 sequence (DNA): TGTGCCACCAGTTCGACCAGCGGGACTAGCACAGATACGCAGTATTTT.

This clonotype was observed a single time. The rearrangement links TRBV20-1 to TRBJ2-1, with TRBD2 identical over 14 bases. The V gene end was trimmed by 5 bases and the J gene end by 6 bases; junction bases not matched to a gene: 6. This CDR3 is built from 15 residues. In germline, CDR1 is DFQATT, CDR2 SNEGSKA (reference sequence). For the CDR3, the DNA is TGCAGTGCTCCGCCGGGACTAGCGGGAGTCAATGAGCAGTTCTTC. It is translated as CSAPPGLAGVNEQFF.

In regard to this clonotype: A read error may explain this, as a much larger clone is one base away. The CDR3 nucleotides are TGTGCCAGCAAAATACCGGGGGCAGGCCATGGCTACACCTTC. Its protein product is CASKIPGAGHGYTF. The V call is TRBV6-1, the J call TRBJ1-2; D may be TRBD1 (6 bases). CDR3 length equals 14 residues. In germline, CDR1 is MNHNS, CDR2 SASEGT. Between the trimmed V and J ends, which lost 7 bases and 6 bases, there was a span of 18 bases.

This clonotype was counted only a few times. A single base separates this from a much larger clone, so it may be a read error. The chain links TRBV11-3 to TRBJ2-2; no definite D call. Per the germline V gene, CDR1 is SGHNT and CDR2 is YENEEA. The CDR3 totals 14 residues. With 5 bases removed from V and 0 bases from J, the gap between germline ends came to 7 bases. The CDR3, as DNA: TGTGCCAGCAGCGCCGTAACGAACACCGGGGAGCTGTTTTTT. This codes for CASSAVTNTGELFF.

This clonotype was observed a handful of times. V is TRBV9 and J is TRBJ1-4; TRBD1 is a possible D gene (6 bases). The V gene lost 6 bases and the J gene lost 5 bases, with 11 bases spanning the gap. The CDR3 has 13 amino acids. The germline CDR1 and CDR2 sequences are SGDLS and YYNGEE. The CDR3 spells CASNRQENEKLFF. CDR3 DNA: TGTGCCAGCAACAGACAGGAGAATGAAAAACTGTTTTTT.

The chain recombines TRBV5-6 with TRBJ1-5; maybe TRBD1 (5 bases). Germline V CDR1 and CDR2: SGHDT, YYEEEE. The CDR3 is made up of 15 amino acids. Trimming left V 1 base short and J 5 bases short, with 13 bases between. The CDR3 here is CASSLMAGSHQPQHF. Here the CDR3 DNA reads TGTGCCAGCAGCTTGATGGCAGGGAGCCATCAGCCCCAGCATTTT.

The chain employs TRBV20-1 and TRBJ1-5; D ambiguous. The CDR3 covers 14 residues. The germline V gene encodes CDR1 DFQATT and CDR2 SNEGSKA (reference sequence). With 3 bases removed from V and 5 bases from J, the gap between germline ends came to 14 bases. CDR3 sequence: CSARNGGWDQPQHF. In DNA, the CDR3 is TGCAGTGCTAGGAACGGAGGGTGGGATCAGCCCCAGCATTTT.